The present T cell receptor beta chain was sequenced within a study of CD8 T cells in cerebrospinal fluid in Alzheimer's disease. CDR1 is MDHEN, CDR2 SYDVKM, per germline. This CDR3 has 14 residues. TCRdb re-called the 10x single-cell sequencing reads and catalogs CDR3 proteins one per entry, DNA excluded. This sample's table has 1,500 to 2,000 distinct CDR3 sequences. The sequence was obtained from a human donor with mild cognitive impairment. Sample: cerebrospinal fluid. The chain has TRBV28 and TRBJ2-7; no DNA is available, so the TRBD1 call from TCRdb remains unchecked. CDR3 sequence: CASSPPGGNNEQYF.